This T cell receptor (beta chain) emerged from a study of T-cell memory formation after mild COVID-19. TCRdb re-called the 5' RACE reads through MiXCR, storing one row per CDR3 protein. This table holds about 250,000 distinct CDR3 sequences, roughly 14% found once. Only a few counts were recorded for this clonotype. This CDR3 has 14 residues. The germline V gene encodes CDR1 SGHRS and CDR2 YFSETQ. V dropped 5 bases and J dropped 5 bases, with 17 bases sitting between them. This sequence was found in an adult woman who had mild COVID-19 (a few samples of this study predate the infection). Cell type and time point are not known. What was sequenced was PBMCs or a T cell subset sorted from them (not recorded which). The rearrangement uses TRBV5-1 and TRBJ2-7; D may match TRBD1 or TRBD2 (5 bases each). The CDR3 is CASSRGAGDDEQYF. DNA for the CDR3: TGCGCCAGCAGTAGGGGAGCAGGCGACGACGAGCAGTACTTC.